The rows below give T cell receptor beta chains drawn from one sample of a study of naive and memory T cell subsets. TCRdb fed the UMI-ligation and nested PCR reads into MiXCR, producing one record per CDR3 protein. The profile shows over 15,000 distinct CDR3 sequences, 8% to 10% of them singletons. The sequenced sample was skin, obtained from a tuberculin skin test site. These receptors came from an adult in good health. Each CDR3 is given with its conserved first and last residue. The D gene is left open where the match is weak. Rows may omit the clone size; those that give it use once, few, many or a size class.

CASSPGTSGTNEQFF,TGTGCCAGCAGCCCCGGGACTAGCGGTACCAATGAGCAGTTCTTC,TRBD2,TRBV6-5,many,TRBJ2-1
CASSLAGTANTGELFF,TGTGCCAGCAGTTTAGCCGGGACAGCTAACACCGGGGAGCTGTTTTTT,TRBD1,TRBV12-3/TRBV12-4,NA,TRBJ2-2
CSATYPGTTEAFF,TGCAGTGCTACTTACCCAGGGACCACTGAAGCTTTCTTT,NA,TRBV20-1,few,TRBJ1-1
CASVNRDNQPQHF,TGTGCCAGCGTAAACAGGGATAATCAGCCCCAGCATTTT,NA,TRBV28,many,TRBJ1-5
CASSLSQPQHF,TGTGCCAGCAGTTTAAGTCAGCCCCAGCATTTT,NA,TRBV28,NA,TRBJ1-5
CARNSEKGTYEQYF,TGTGCCAGAAACTCAGAAAAGGGTACCTACGAGCAGTACTTC,NA,TRBV28,many,TRBJ2-7
CASSTTRQGSSGNTIYF,TGTGCCAGTAGTACCACCCGACAGGGGTCCTCTGGAAACACCATATATTTT,TRBD1,TRBV19,many,TRBJ1-3
CASSYLGEAFF,TGTGCCAGCAGTTACTTGGGTGAAGCTTTCTTT,NA,TRBV6-5,many,TRBJ1-1
CSASMGLADSGELFF,TGCAGTGCTAGCATGGGACTAGCGGACTCCGGGGAGCTGTTTTTT,TRBD2,TRBV20-1,NA,TRBJ2-2
CASSPTGPSGNTIYF,TGTGCCAGCTCACCAACCGGACCCTCTGGAAACACCATATATTTT,NA,TRBV18,NA,TRBJ1-3
CSVPGQRAREQYF,TGCAGTGTTCCGGGACAGAGGGCTCGCGAGCAGTACTTC,TRBD1,TRBV20-1,NA,TRBJ2-7
CASGGGLIQYF,TGTGCCAGCGGGGGGGGGCTCATTCAGTACTTC,NA,TRBV12-3/TRBV12-4,medium-sized,TRBJ2-4
CASSGGGAGTDTQYF,TGTGCCAGCAGTGGCGGGGGGGCCGGTACAGATACGCAGTATTTT,TRBD2,TRBV6-1,NA,TRBJ2-3
CASSRYRRDRGTDTQYF,TGTGCCAGCAGCCGGTATCGCCGGGACAGGGGGACAGATACGCAGTATTTT,TRBD1,TRBV11-2,few,TRBJ2-3
CASSPPLRNDPGELFF,TGTGCCAGCTCACCCCCTTTAAGGAACGACCCCGGGGAGCTGTTTTTT,NA,TRBV18,few,TRBJ2-2
CASSPSRYPSNQPQHF,TGTGCCAGCTCACCATCTCGCTACCCTAGCAATCAGCCCCAGCATTTT,NA,TRBV18,many,TRBJ1-5
CASSPPWGGYGYTF,TGTGCCAGCAGCCCCCCGTGGGGCGGCTATGGCTACACCTTC,NA,TRBV14,NA,TRBJ1-2
CASSFMNRGERFGNEKLFF,TGTGCCAGCAGTTTTATGAACAGGGGGGAGCGTTTCGGTAATGAAAAACTGTTTTTT,TRBD1,TRBV28,few,TRBJ1-4
CSASRTVNNQPQHF,TGCAGTGCTAGCCGGACGGTGAACAATCAGCCCCAGCATTTT,NA,TRBV20-1,many,TRBJ1-5
CSARALTGRISPLHF,TGCAGTGCTAGAGCTCTGACAGGGCGGATTTCACCCCTCCACTTT,TRBD1,TRBV20-1,many,TRBJ1-6
CSARGGYTGELFF,TGCAGTGCTAGAGGAGGGTACACCGGGGAGCTGTTTTTT,NA,TRBV20-1,medium-sized,TRBJ2-2
CSASDTQTSGGVNEQFF,TGCAGTGCTAGCGACACCCAGACTAGCGGGGGGGTGAATGAGCAGTTCTTC,TRBD2,TRBV20-1,NA,TRBJ2-1